The 21 T cell receptor beta chains below were found in one sample sequenced in a study of monozygotic twins with inflammatory bowel disease. TCRdb reprocessed the 5' RACE reads; each CDR3 protein has one entry and no DNA is given. There are under 150,000 distinct CDR3 sequences in the sample, with roughly 2.5% held by the top ten. Sequenced: blood. The receptors were gathered from a human donor with ulcerative colitis or Crohn's disease, or a healthy co-twin of an affected twin (not recorded which).

The gene calls are TRBV7-2 and TRBJ2-6; no DNA is available, so the TRBD1 call from TCRdb remains unchecked. The germline V gene has CDR1 SGHTA and CDR2 FQGNSA. The CDR3 has 15 amino acids. The CDR3 sequence: CASSSNRAGVNVLTF.

This rearrangement joins TRBV2 to TRBJ2-7; TCRdb's D call, TRBD2, is unchecked because there is no DNA. Germline V gene lookup returns CDR1 SNHLY and CDR2 FYNNEI. The length of the CDR3 is 16 residues. CDR3: CASSEPSDRNSYEQYF. Filled out from reference TRBV2 and TRBJ2-7, the complete variable domain reads EPEVTQTPSHQVTQMGQEVILRCVPISNHLYFYWYRQILGQKVEFLVSFYNNEISEKSEIFDDQFSVERPDGSNFTLKIRSTKLEDSAMYFCASSEPSDRNSYEQYFGPGTRLTVT.

The genes are TRBV9 and TRBJ2-3. The CDR3 length is 15 residues. Germline-derived CDR1 and CDR2 are SGDLS and YYNGEE. The CDR3 is CASSVGGLAVDTQYF.

This chain connects TRBV5-1 to TRBJ1-5; TCRdb gives TRBD1 as the D gene, but with no DNA this cannot be confirmed. Germline V gene lookup returns CDR1 SGHRS and CDR2 YFSETQ. The CDR3 totals 15 residues. The CDR3 reads CASSSTGGGNQPQHF.

This chain joins TRBV9 and TRBJ2-1. CDR3 length: 14 residues. CDR1 and CDR2 from the germline V gene are SGDLS and YYNGEE. This CDR3 reads CASSLSDSYNEQFF. Full variable domain (remainder filled in from reference TRBV9 and TRBJ2-1): DSGVTQTPKHLITATGQRVTLRCSPRSGDLSVYWYQQSLDQGLQFLIQYYNGEERAKGNILERFSAQQFPDLHSELNLSSLELGDSALYFCASSLSDSYNEQFFGPGTRLTVL.

This chain uses TRBV12-3 or TRBV12-4 with TRBJ2-1. The CDR3 totals 13 residues. The chain's CDR3 is CASSFPETDEQFF.

The genes are TRBV4-1 and TRBJ2-7. This CDR3 is built from 15 residues. CDR1 MGHRA and CDR2 YSYEKL come from the germline V gene. The CDR3 region is CASSHEFGFPGEQYF.

CDR3 amino acids: CATSDARRVAGTDTQYF. The chain combines TRBV24-1 with TRBJ2-3; TCRdb picks TRBD2, but there is no DNA to check that call. Germline-derived CDR1 and CDR2 are KGHDR and SFDVKD. This CDR3 has 17 amino acids.

The J gene is TRBJ2-7, the V gene TRBV7-2; lacking DNA, the TRBD1 call made by TCRdb goes unchecked. The CDR3 sequence is 16 residues long. Per germline, CDR1 SGHTA and CDR2 FQGNSA. CDR3 loop: CASSSPGSPKWIEQYF.

The V gene is TRBV10-3, the J gene TRBJ1-1. This CDR3 has 15 residues. The germline V gene has CDR1 ENHRY and CDR2 SYGVKD. This chain's CDR3 is CAISESSAMNTEAFF.

CDR3 sequence: CASSLTGDYGYTF. V usage is TRBV5-1 and J usage is TRBJ1-2; TCRdb picks TRBD1, but there is no DNA to check that call. The CDR3 runs to 13 residues. Germline V gene sequence: CDR1 SGHRS, CDR2 YFSETQ.

This chain uses TRBV6-2 or TRBV6-3 with TRBJ2-2; TCRdb's D gene call, TRBD1, goes unchecked for lack of DNA. The CDR3 length is 14 residues. Germline loops: CDR1 MNHEY, CDR2 SVGEGT. CDR3 loop: CASSYRAPTGELFF.

V is TRBV6-5 and J is TRBJ2-7. Germline CDR1 and CDR2: MNHEY and SVGAGI. This CDR3 spans 11 amino acids. The CDR3 protein is CASSSLYEQYF.

The V and J genes are TRBV7-3 and TRBJ2-3; TCRdb picks TRBD2, but there is no DNA to check that call. CDR1 and CDR2 from the germline V gene are SGHTA and FQGTGA. This CDR3 is 14 amino acids long. The CDR3 region is CASSFFQTSNTQYF. The full variable domain, rest sourced from reference TRBV7-3 and TRBJ2-3, is GAGVSQTPSNKVTEKGKYVELRCDPISGHTALYWYRQSLGQGPEFLIYFQGTGAADDSGLPNDRFFAVRPEGSVSTLKIQRTERGDSAVYLCASSFFQTSNTQYFGPGTRLTVL.

V is TRBV29-1 and J is TRBJ2-2. The CDR3 covers 12 residues. CDR1 and CDR2 from the germline V gene are SQVTM and ANQGSEA. CDR3: CSVAWNTGELFF.

The chain recombines TRBV5-1 with TRBJ1-5. The CDR3 extends over 14 amino acids. Germline V gives CDR1 SGHRS, CDR2 YFSETQ. The chain's CDR3 is CASSLGNSNQPQHF.

The chain recombines TRBV7-2 with TRBJ2-5; TCRdb gives TRBD2 as the D gene, but with no DNA this cannot be confirmed. This CDR3 contains 16 residues. From germline, CDR1 is SGHTA and CDR2 FQGNSA. This CDR3 reads CASSLGTSGGVETQYF.

The V call is TRBV4-1, the J call TRBJ1-1; TCRdb returns TRBD1, unconfirmable since there is no DNA. This CDR3 has 15 residues. Germline CDR1 is MGHRA and CDR2 is YSYEKL. The CDR3 sequence: CASSQVGTGMFGAFF.

The chain is built from TRBV3-1 and TRBJ2-7; TCRdb picks TRBD1, but there is no DNA to check that call. The CDR3 is 16 amino acids. Germline V CDR1 and CDR2: LGHDT, YNNKEL (reference sequence). The CDR3: CASSQDLTGTGYEQYF.

This chain uses TRBV7-9 with TRBJ2-2. Germline CDR1 reads SEHNR; CDR2 reads FQNEAQ (reference sequence). The CDR3 sequence is 16 residues long. This CDR3 is CASSLEVTHNTGELFF.

This chain joins TRBV20-1 and TRBJ2-3; the TRBD2 assignment by TCRdb is unverifiable without DNA. CDR1 DFQATT and CDR2 SNEGSKA come from the germline V gene (reference sequence). This CDR3 region has 14 residues. This chain's CDR3 is CSAKEGYHTDTQYF.